The 23 T cell receptor beta chains reported below all come from one sample, sequenced in a study of read filtering for tumor transcriptome and immune sequencing. Molecular barcoded adaptors covering alpha/delta and beta/gamma chains were used on around 370 ng RNA. TCRdb redid the calling of the reads with MiXCR, one entry per CDR3 protein. The table includes about 47,000 distinct CDR3 sequences, 10% to 15% detected once. Sequenced sample: a population of CD138-negative cells sorted from bone marrow. Receptor source: a donor aged 40 or older with multiple myeloma.

This clonotype was found many times. This chain connects TRBV11-2 to TRBJ2-1, with a weak D call TRBD2 (6 bases). The CDR3 spans 13 residues. From germline, CDR1 is SGHAT and CDR2 FQNNGV. For the CDR3, the DNA is TGTGCAACAGCGGTTCTAGCGAACAATGAGCAGTTCTTC. This encodes CATAVLANNEQFF.

This clonotype was seen at least ten times. V and J are TRBV10-2 and TRBJ2-2; no reliable D call. The CDR3 sequence is 12 residues long. CDR1 and CDR2 (germline): WSHSY, SAAADI. The V end lost 5 bases, the J end lost 5 bases, and 6 bases lay between the germline ends. CDR3 in DNA: TGCGCCAGCAGTTGGGCGACCGGGGAGCTGTTTTTT. Protein sequence: CASSWATGELFF.

To note about this clonotype: This clone may be a read error of a much larger clone one base away. The missing conserved phenylalanine or tryptophan at the end of this CDR3 makes a read error likely. This chain links TRBV20-1 with TRBJ2-2, with 12 nucleotides matching TRBD2. V lost 0 bases, J lost 6 bases, and 5 bases stayed unmatched. The germline V gene encodes CDR1 DFQATT and CDR2 SNEGSKA (reference sequence). The CDR3 has 16 amino acids. CDR3 nucleotides: TGCAGTGCTAGAGATTCCCGGACTAGCGGGGCCGGGGAGCTGTTTCTT. Its protein is CSARDSRTSGAGELFL.

This clonotype was counted many times. V is TRBV20-1 and J is TRBJ1-1, with D uncertain. Germline CDR1 DFQATT, CDR2 SNEGSKA (reference sequence). The CDR3 runs 13 residues. V was cut by 6 bases and J by 2 bases, with 13 bases left in between. CDR3 in amino acids: CSAIARVNTEAFF. DNA for the CDR3: TGCAGTGCCATCGCAAGGGTCAACACTGAAGCTTTCTTT.

This clonotype was observed a few times. The chain carries TRBV7-8 and TRBJ1-5; a possible D gene is TRBD1 (5 bases). The CDR3 runs 13 residues. V gave up 1 base and J gave up 7 bases, with 8 bases separating them. CDR1 is SGHVS, CDR2 FQNEAQ, per germline. CDR3 region: CASSLGPGQPQHF. The CDR3 DNA follows: TGTGCCAGCAGCTTAGGTCCAGGGCAGCCCCAGCATTTT. The complete variable domain, with remaining parts taken from reference TRBV7-8 and TRBJ1-5, reads GAGVSQSPRYKVAKRGQDVALRCDPISGHVSLFWYQQALGQGPEFLTYFQNEAQLDKSGLPSDRFFAERPEGSVSTLKIQRTQQEDSAVYLCASSLGPGQPQHFGDGTRLSIL.

This clonotype was observed at least ten times. V gene TRBV7-9 combines with J gene TRBJ2-1, with a tentative D call TRBD2 (6 bases). The CDR3 extends over 14 amino acids. V lost 4 bases, J lost 7 bases, and 14 bases lay in between. In germline, CDR1 is SEHNR, CDR2 FQNEAQ (reference sequence). CDR3 bases: TGTGCCAGCAGCTCTCTGGAGGGGAGGAATGAGCAGTTCTTC. Residues: CASSSLEGRNEQFF.

Concerning this clonotype itself: A read error may explain this, as a much larger clone is one base away. The chain joins TRBV28 to TRBJ1-3, with unresolved D. Trimming took 7 bases from V and 0 from J, leaving 16 bases between them. The V gene's germline CDR1 is MDHEN and CDR2 SYDVKM. The CDR3 loop spans 16 amino acids. The CDR3 DNA follows: TGTGCCAGCATTTTGAGACACCGCTTCTCTGGAAACACCATATATTTT. Amino acids: CASILRHRFSGNTIYF.

Ten or more counts support this clonotype. This sequence joins TRBV11-2 and TRBJ2-5; 9 positions match TRBD1. The V segment lost 5 bases and the J segment 0 bases; nucleotides outside the gene matches: 4. Germline V gene data show CDR1 as SGHAT and CDR2 as FQNNGV. The CDR3 spans 15 residues. The CDR3 spells CASSPRTGDQETQYF. The CDR3 coding sequence is TGTGCCAGCAGCCCCCGGACAGGGGACCAAGAGACCCAGTACTTC.

As to this clonotype: A read error may be the cause here, since a much bigger clone is one base away. The V and J genes are TRBV19 and TRBJ1-4; TRBD1 might be the D (6 bases). In germline, CDR1 is LNHDA, CDR2 SQIVND (reference sequence). The CDR3 is 15 amino acids. As DNA, the CDR3 is TGTGCCAGTAGAGAGGGGACAACAACTAATGAAAAACTGTATTTT. Translation: CASREGTTTNEKLYF.

Worth noting for this clonotype: This clone may be a read error of a much larger clone one base away. This chain uses TRBV29-1 with TRBJ1-1, with D perhaps matching TRBD1 (6 bases). V lost 5 bases and J lost 3, with 16 bases in between. Per the germline V gene, CDR1 is SQVTM and CDR2 is ANQGSEA. The CDR3 runs to 14 residues. CDR3: CSVLPKGGYTEAFF. DNA for the CDR3: TGCAGCGTTCTACCCAAGGGGGGGTACACTGAAGCTTTCTTT.

This clonotype showed up many times. The chain carries TRBV27 and TRBJ2-7; 9 bases fit TRBD2. This CDR3 has 14 residues. The junction had 5 bases not matched to a gene; V was cut back by 6 bases and J by 2 bases. The V gene's germline CDR1 is MNHEY and CDR2 SMNVEV (reference sequence). The CDR3 bases are TGTGCCAGCAGCAGTAGCGGGAGTGCCTACGAGCAGTACTTC. Its protein product is CASSSSGSAYEQYF.

This clonotype was counted many times. The rearrangement links TRBV7-3 to TRBJ2-5; D ambiguous. V was cut by 2 bases and J by 1 base, with 5 bases left in between. Germline values: CDR1 SGHTA, CDR2 FQGTGA. The CDR3 length is 13 residues. The CDR3 loop is CASSLETQETQYF. CDR3 DNA: TGTGCCAGCAGCTTAGAGACCCAAGAGACCCAGTACTTC.

As regards this clonotype: This probably arose from a read error, given a far larger clone one base away. The V gene is TRBV11-2, the J gene TRBJ2-1; D unclear. Germline CDR1 SGHAT, CDR2 FQNNGV. CDR3 length equals 11 residues. Trimming stripped 1 base from V and 9 bases from J, with 4 bases between. CDR3 bases: TGTGCCAGCAGCTTAGTGATTGAGCAGTTCTTC. This sequence encodes CASSLVIEQFF.

DNA for the CDR3: TGTGCCAGCAGGAAGGGGCCCGCGTGGTACAATGAGCAGTTCTTC. It yields the protein CASRKGPAWYNEQFF. This chain links TRBV6-5 with TRBJ2-1; D possibly corresponds to TRBD1 (5 bases). Trimming took off 6 bases at V and 4 bases at J, with 16 bases between the two ends. The V gene's germline CDR1 is MNHEY and CDR2 SVGAGI. The CDR3 is made up of 15 amino acids.

This clonotype was recorded many times. The chain joins TRBV9 to TRBJ2-3, with 8 bases aligning to TRBD2. Trimming removed 0 bases from V and 0 bases from J; junction bases left unmatched: 9. This CDR3 has 18 residues. Germline V gene data show CDR1 as SGDLS and CDR2 as YYNGEE. CDR3 coding DNA: TGTGCCAGCAGCGTAGGTCTAGCGGGCCATGCTAGCACAGATACGCAGTATTTT. Protein: CASSVGLAGHASTDTQYF.

The sample holds many counts of this clonotype. V is TRBV3-1 and J is TRBJ2-7, with 7 bases aligning to TRBD2. The CDR3 length is 14 residues. Germline V gene lookup returns CDR1 LGHDT and CDR2 YNNKEL (reference sequence). The junction had 3 bases not matched to a gene; V was cut back by 1 base and J by 3 bases. CDR3 loop: CASSQVGLGYEQYF. For the CDR3, the DNA is TGTGCCAGCAGCCAAGTCGGACTAGGCTACGAGCAGTACTTC.

This clonotype came up many times. The V and J genes are TRBV12-3 or TRBV12-4 and TRBJ1-1; D not certain. V gave up 1 base and J gave up 11 bases, with 11 bases separating them. This CDR3 is 12 amino acids long. The chain's CDR3 is CASSLVVNGAFF. The CDR3 DNA follows: TGTGCCAGCAGTTTAGTTGTAAATGGGGCTTTCTTT.

The table lists this clonotype with many counts. The CDR3 sequence is CSARSGRAGTDTQYF. In DNA, the CDR3 is TGCAGTGCTCGTAGCGGGAGGGCCGGCACAGATACGCAGTATTTT. The chain couples TRBV20-1 to TRBJ2-3; 11 bases fit TRBD2. The CDR3 is made up of 15 amino acids. Unmatched junction bases numbered 5, after V lost 5 bases and J lost 1 base. Per the germline V gene, CDR1 is DFQATT and CDR2 is SNEGSKA (reference sequence).

Ten or more counts support this clonotype. The chain links TRBV7-8 to TRBJ2-5, with D unresolved. Germline CDR1 and CDR2: SGHVS and FQNEAQ. V was clipped by 6 bases and J by 4 bases, with 12 bases between them. The CDR3 spans 13 residues. The CDR3 bases are TGTGCCAGCAGGGGTAGACTCAGAGAGACCCAGTACTTC. It yields the protein CASRGRLRETQYF.

This clonotype occurred many times. The chain has TRBV10-3 and TRBJ2-5; 16 nucleotides align to TRBD2. Germline assignment: CDR1 ENHRY and CDR2 SYGVKD. This CDR3 spans 15 amino acids. The trim removed 8 bases at V and 5 bases at J, leaving 5 bases unmatched. CDR3 sequence reads: CAISGTSGREETQYF. CDR3 in DNA: TGTGCCATCTCCGGGACTAGCGGGAGGGAGGAGACCCAGTACTTC.

This clonotype was detected ten times or more. The chain carries TRBV30 and TRBJ1-1, with 7 bases that match TRBD1. The germline CDR1 and CDR2 sequences are GTSNPN and SVGIG (reference sequence). This CDR3 is 17 amino acids long. J gave up 3 bases and V 0 bases, and 13 bases lay outside the gene matches. The CDR3 loop is CAWSVRQVGQKYTEAFF. Here the CDR3 DNA reads TGTGCCTGGAGTGTACGGCAGGTGGGACAGAAGTACACTGAAGCTTTCTTT.

Comment on this clonotype: This probably arose from a read error, given a far larger clone one base away. The chain employs TRBV7-9 and TRBJ1-6, with 7 bases aligning to TRBD1. The CDR3 is 14 amino acids. The germline gives CDR1 SEHNR, CDR2 FQNEAQ (reference sequence). The CDR3 coding sequence is TGTGCCAGCAGTTCGAACAGGGGTAACACTGAAGCTTACTTT. Its translation is CASSSNRGNTEAYF.

About this clonotype: This may stem from a read error, because a much larger clone lies one nucleotide away. V and J are TRBV5-1 and TRBJ2-1, with a tentative D call TRBD2 (6 bases). There are 13 residues in the CDR3. V was cut by 4 bases and J by 10 bases, with 15 bases left in between. Looked up from germline, CDR1 is SGHRS and CDR2 is YFSETQ. CDR3 residues: CASSPGPREEQFF. The CDR3 DNA sequence: TGCGCCAGCAGCCCCGGGCCCCGGGAGGAGCAGTTCTTC.